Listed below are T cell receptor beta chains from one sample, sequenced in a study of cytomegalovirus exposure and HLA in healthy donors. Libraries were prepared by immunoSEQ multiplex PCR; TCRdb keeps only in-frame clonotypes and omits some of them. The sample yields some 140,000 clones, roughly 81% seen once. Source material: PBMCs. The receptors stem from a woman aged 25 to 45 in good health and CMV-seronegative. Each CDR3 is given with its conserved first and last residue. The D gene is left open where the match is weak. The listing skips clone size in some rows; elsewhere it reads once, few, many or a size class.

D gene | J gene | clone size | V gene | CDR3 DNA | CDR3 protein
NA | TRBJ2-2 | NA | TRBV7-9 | TGTGCCAGCAGCCCCGGGACTCCTACCGGGGAGCTGTTTTTT | CASSPGTPTGELFF
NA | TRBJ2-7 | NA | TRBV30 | TGTGCCTGGATGCAACCCCCGGGTCTCTCAGTCTTC | CAWMQPPGLSVF
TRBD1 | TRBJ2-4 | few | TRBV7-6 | TGTGCCAGCAGCCCCGGGACAGGGATCACCCTAGCCAAAAACATTCAGTACTTC | CASSPGTGITLAKNIQYF
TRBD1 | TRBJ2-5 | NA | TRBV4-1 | TGCGCCAGCAGCCAAGATTGGGGACAGGGGGAGACCCAGTACTTC | CASSQDWGQGETQYF
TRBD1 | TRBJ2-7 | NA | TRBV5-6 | TGTGCCAGCAGCTCCGGGACAGGATACTACGAGCAGTACTTC | CASSSGTGYYEQYF
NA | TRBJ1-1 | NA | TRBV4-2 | TGTGCCAGCAGGAGGATCTTGACAGGATTGAACACTGAAGCTTTCTTT | CASRRILTGLNTEAFF
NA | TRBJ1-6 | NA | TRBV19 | TGTGCCAGTAGTATGCCAGGGGCATGGAATTCACCCCTCCACTTT | CASSMPGAWNSPLHF
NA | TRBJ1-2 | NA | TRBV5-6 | TGTGCCAGCAGCTTTTGGGCCGCACTTGCAAACTATGGCTACACCTTC | CASSFWAALANYGYTF
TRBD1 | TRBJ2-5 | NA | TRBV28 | TGTGCCAGCAGTTTCGCGGACAGGGGAGAGACCCAGTACTTC | CASSFADRGETQYF
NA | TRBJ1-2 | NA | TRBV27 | TGTGCCAGCAGCAGCGGTTCGAACTATGGCTACACCTTC | CASSSGSNYGYTF
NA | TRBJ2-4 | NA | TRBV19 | TGTGCCAGTAGTATAAGGTCAGGGCCAGAGCAAAACATTCAGTACTTC | CASSIRSGPEQNIQYF
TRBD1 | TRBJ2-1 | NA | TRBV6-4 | TGTGCCAGCAGTGTCTCCGGGACAGGTTCCTACAATGAGCAGTTCTTC | CASSVSGTGSYNEQFF
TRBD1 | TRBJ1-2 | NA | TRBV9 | TGTGCCAGCAGCGCCCGACTCTCAGGGGGCATCGATGGCTACACCTTC | CASSARLSGGIDGYTF
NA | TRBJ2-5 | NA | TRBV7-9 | TGTGCCAGCAGTACGGTTGAGGGTTGGACCCAGTACTTC | CASSTVEGWTQYF
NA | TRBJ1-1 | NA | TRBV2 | TGTGCCAGCAGTGAATTCAGGGCCTTAGGGACTGAAGCTTTCTTT | CASSEFRALGTEAFF